The present T cell receptor beta chain was sequenced within a study of blood T cell repertoires in COVID-19 (TCRdb year 2020). About the investigation overall: Samples covering the acute and convalescent phases of COVID-19 were provided by collaborators in the United States, Italy and Spain. The material from the prospective study consisted of cDNA or gDNA derived from T cells, B-cell-depleted T cells, or PBMCs. The dataset comprised deeply sampled blood TCRbeta repertoires from subjects exposed to, actively infected with, or recovered from COVID-19. A freely available public database, intended as a resource for researchers studying the immune response to SARS-CoV-2, is where the repertoires were released. Samples were obtained from the ongoing ImmuneRACE study (first 160 participants) and from 1,254 subjects provided by 6 global collaborators. Nearly every sample came with metadata listing a de-identified subject ID, COVID-19 status, age in years and sex. Where HLA class I and class II types were available, the types were taken from metadata supplied by the sample provider, not from assay-based typing.

Participants in the prospective study were aged about 18 to 100 years, lived in 20 to 30 United States geographic areas, and enrolled through a virtual design. In the prospective study, participants were assigned to cohorts based on the clinical history participants reported in a screening survey and a study questionnaire. For ImmuneRACE Cohort 3, a participant was defined as recovered based on two consecutive negative NP/OP PCR tests, clearance by a healthcare professional, or resolution of symptoms. In the prospective study, whole blood, serum and a nasopharyngeal or oropharyngeal swab were collected from each participant by mobile phlebotomists. Over a roughly 2-month period, participants in the prospective study had the option of providing additional blood draws and questionnaires. Prospective study blood samples were shipped either frozen or at room temperature before DNA extraction. This clone was observed a single time. No antigen is known for it. One base away there is no much larger clone; base qualities are not given.

Points the paper makes about the study in general: Clinical and demographic metadata were provided uncurated, with the amount varying by source and participant.

The immunoSEQ Assay, a bias-controlled multiplex PCR, was used to amplify TCRbeta CDR3 regions from genomic DNA. As for the authors' bioinformatics: Nucleated cell counts per sample were estimated from amplification of reference gene primers within the assay. To quantify the absolute abundance of each unique TCRbeta CDR3 rearrangement, sequence reads were collapsed and filtered. Productive Simpson clonality was computed per sample as the square root of Simpson's diversity index over productive rearrangements. TCRdb stores this immuneACCESS table with in-frame sequences only. Part of the clones is absent; in the studies checked, under half of the shortfall reflects unresolved V genes, and no reason is known for the rest. That table is the source of V, J and clone size, and D and trimming were worked out from the DNA. This sample holds 300,000 to 400,000 clones; 89% were observed only once. The ten largest clonotypes hold approximately 5% of the sample.

Sequences ENHRY (CDR1) and SYGVKD (CDR2) are obtained from the germline V gene. Measured from the cysteine to the phenylalanine, the CDR3 is 12 residues long. Of all the DNA, just the CDR3 is kept, 36 bases in frame from base 1. A distance of 9 bases separates the germline ends of V and J, which lose 5 bases and 5 bases respectively. Here the chain combines TRBV10-3 and TRBJ2-5; possibly the D gene is TRBD2, per 6 matching bases. This TCR was sampled from a man aged 55 to 70 who had recovered from COVID-19. The sequenced sample consisted of PBMCs or T cells enriched from blood (not recorded which). The CDR3 is CAISYAGETQYF. The nucleotides read TGTGCCATCAGTTACGCGGGGGAGACCCAGTACTTC.